A single sample gave rise to the 30 T cell receptor beta chains below, sequenced in a study of shared clonotypes between healthy human individuals. The table came from immunoSEQ multiplex PCR; TCRdb's copy has only in-frame clones and leaves some out. Seen here are under 600,000 clones, more than 95% observed once, and the top ten hold 0.3%. CD45RO-negative cells were positively selected for CCR7, leaving out terminally differentiated effector memory CD45RA+ cells. Sequencing input: naive CD8+ T cells sorted from blood. The receptors were sampled from a man in his thirties or forties in good health.

V and J are TRBV7-9 and TRBJ2-7; 8 nucleotides align to TRBD2. This CDR3 contains 12 residues. Germline CDR1 SEHNR, CDR2 FQNEAQ (reference sequence). J lost 5 bases, V lost 4 bases, and 1 base had no gene match. The DNA of the CDR3 is TGTGCCAGCAGCTCACTAGCGGACGAGCAGTACTTC. Its protein is CASSSLADEQYF.

V is TRBV4-1 and J is TRBJ2-7; D is perhaps TRBD2 (5 bases). Deletions cut 2 bases from V and 1 base from J, with 12 bases between. The CDR3 is 15 residues long. The germline CDR1 and CDR2 sequences are MGHRA and YSYEKL. The CDR3 nucleotides are TGCGCCAGCAGCCAAACAATCGGGGAGTCCTACGAGCAGTACTTC. This codes for CASSQTIGESYEQYF.

This clone was detected only once. The rearrangement uses TRBV9 and TRBJ1-4; possibly TRBD1 for D (6 bases). Germline V gene sequence: CDR1 SGDLS, CDR2 YYNGEE. V lost 2 bases and J lost 8, with 16 bases in between. This CDR3 spans 15 amino acids. CDR3 sequence reads: CASSVSKGVREKLFF. The CDR3 bases are TGTGCCAGCAGCGTGAGTAAGGGGGTGCGGGAAAAACTGTTTTTT.

CDR3 sequence: CTSSLQGPLFNTGTGRGEQYF. Here the CDR3 DNA reads TGCACCAGCAGCCTCCAAGGCCCCCTTTTCAATACCGGGACAGGGAGGGGCGAGCAGTACTTC. V usage is TRBV1 and J usage is TRBJ2-7; the tabulated D call, TRBD1, remains unverified against the DNA. TRBV1 corresponds to a pseudogene. The CDR3 runs 21 residues.

As concerns this clone: The same CDR3 is also encoded by other DNA sequences in this sample. The chain recombines TRBV5-1 with TRBJ2-3, with a possible D match to TRBD2 (5 bases). The CDR3 has 15 amino acids. Trimming removed 2 bases at V and 0 bases at J, with 10 bases between. Germline V gives CDR1 SGHRS, CDR2 YFSETQ. The CDR3: CASSLRTGSTDTQYF. As DNA, the CDR3 is TGCGCCAGCAGCTTACGGACGGGGAGCACAGATACGCAGTATTTT.

The gene calls are TRBV7-8 and TRBJ2-7; unclear D gene. V was shortened by 5 bases and J by 0 bases, with 5 bases between the two germline ends. Looked up from germline, CDR1 is SGHVS and CDR2 is FQNEAQ. The CDR3 loop spans 12 amino acids. The CDR3 sequence: CASSISSYEQYF. CDR3 nucleotide sequence: TGTGCCAGCAGCATAAGCTCCTACGAGCAGTACTTC. Complete variable domain (other parts from reference TRBV7-8 and TRBJ2-7): GAGVSQSPRYKVAKRGQDVALRCDPISGHVSLFWYQQALGQGPEFLTYFQNEAQLDKSGLPSDRFFAERPEGSVSTLKIQRTQQEDSAVYLCASSISSYEQYFGPGTRLTVT.

The V and J genes are TRBV7-2 and TRBJ2-7; D unresolved. Between the trimmed V and J ends, which lost 3 bases and 2 bases, there was a span of 11 bases. The CDR3 loop spans 14 amino acids. The germline gives CDR1 SGHTA, CDR2 FQGNSA. The CDR3 loop reads CASSFIPTTYEQYF. The CDR3 nucleotides are TGTGCCAGCAGCTTTATACCTACAACCTACGAGCAGTACTTC.

The chain carries TRBV7-3 and TRBJ2-5; the match to TRBD2 covers 8 bases. From germline, CDR1 is SGHTA and CDR2 FQGTGA. The V and J ends lost 5 bases and 3 bases, in that order; junction bases with no gene match: 5. The CDR3 covers 14 residues. The CDR3 DNA sequence: TGTGCCAGCAGCCCTAGCGGGTTCGAAGAGACCCAGTACTTC. Translated, it gives CASSPSGFEETQYF.

The genes are TRBV28 and TRBJ1-1; TRBD1 is a possible D gene (5 bases). Germline V gene lookup returns CDR1 MDHEN and CDR2 SYDVKM. The ends were cut back, 11 bases at V and 5 bases at J, with 15 bases in the middle. CDR3 length: 12 residues. The CDR3 region is CASSGRDTEAFF. As DNA, the CDR3 is TGTGCCTCGTCGGGGCGGGATACTGAAGCTTTCTTT.

V and J are TRBV5-4 and TRBJ1-1, with unresolved D. V was shortened by 3 bases and J by 7 bases, with 7 bases between the two germline ends. The CDR3 covers 11 residues. Germline CDR1 is SGHNT and CDR2 is YYREEE (reference sequence). DNA for the CDR3: TGTGCCAGCAGCTATGGGTTTGAAGCTTTCTTT. It is translated as CASSYGFEAFF.

Comments on this clone: Germline and junction disagree at one end, which may indicate a read error. In DNA form, the CDR3 reads TGTGCTAGCAGCCTCCGGGCAGGGGGGACCTACGAGCAGTACTTC. Amino acid sequence: CASSLRAGGTYEQYF. The genes are TRBV7-7 and TRBJ2-7; tentatively, D is TRBD1 (7 bases). This CDR3 is 15 amino acids long. The germline V gene has CDR1 SSHAT and CDR2 FNYEAQ (reference sequence).

This chain links TRBV9 with TRBJ1-4; D call uncertain. Germline values: CDR1 SGDLS, CDR2 YYNGEE. V lost 7 bases and J lost 11, with 12 bases in between. The CDR3 length is 11 residues. Here the CDR3 DNA reads TGTGCCAGCGGGTCAGGTCGGAAACTGTTTTTT. It codes for CASGSGRKLFF.

This clone is a singleton in its sample. V and J are TRBV27 and TRBJ2-7; perhaps TRBD2 as D (5 bases). CDR3 size: 13 residues. Trimming took 3 bases from V and 1 from J, leaving 7 bases between them. Germline V gene data show CDR1 as MNHEY and CDR2 as SMNVEV (reference sequence). CDR3 region: CASSFGESYEQYF. CDR3 sequence (DNA): TGTGCCAGCAGTTTCGGGGAGTCCTACGAGCAGTACTTC.

This chain links TRBV5-6 with TRBJ2-7; D might be TRBD2 (6 bases). The CDR3 is made up of 15 amino acids. The germline V and J ends were trimmed by 0 bases and 3 bases, with 13 bases remaining between them. The germline gives CDR1 SGHDT, CDR2 YYEEEE. CDR3 loop: CASSLVGSQLYEQYF. The CDR3, as DNA: TGTGCCAGCAGCTTGGTCGGGAGCCAACTCTACGAGCAGTACTTC.

The CDR3 spells CASSSLDGSHNEQFF. CDR3 DNA: TGTGCCAGCAGCTCCCTCGACGGGTCCCACAATGAGCAGTTCTTC. J is TRBJ2-1 and V is TRBV7-9; D uncertain. The CDR3 extends over 15 amino acids. Trimming took 4 bases from V and 5 from J, leaving 15 bases between them. Germline assignment: CDR1 SEHNR and CDR2 FQNEAQ (reference sequence).

This sequence joins TRBV28 and TRBJ2-7, with 7 bases matching TRBD1. CDR1 and CDR2 from the germline V gene are MDHEN and SYDVKM. V trimming: 7 bases; J trimming: 6 bases; junction bases outside the gene matches: 15. The CDR3 has 15 amino acids. The CDR3 DNA follows: TGTGCCAGCAAAAGTGCCGGGACAGCGAGGGCCGAGCAGTACTTC. Amino acids: CASKSAGTARAEQYF.

The chain couples TRBV5-4 to TRBJ1-2; no firm D call. The CDR3 spans 16 residues. Trimming pared 4 bases from V and 2 bases from J, leaving 18 bases between. Germline loops: CDR1 SGHNT, CDR2 YYREEE (reference sequence). The CDR3 nucleotides are TGTGCCAGCAGCGGGGATGGGGTAGGCCCGAACTATGGCTACACCTTC. This gives the protein CASSGDGVGPNYGYTF.

In its sample, this clone was seen a few times. The gene calls are TRBV6-5 and TRBJ2-3; TRBD2 aligns across 7 bases. Germline V gene sequence: CDR1 MNHEY, CDR2 SVGAGI. CDR3 size: 15 residues. V was pared by 4 bases and J by 3 bases, with 7 bases of the junction left unmatched. The CDR3 region has the DNA TGTGCCAGCAGTTCGGGCCTAGCGGTTACAGATACGCAGTATTTT. This gives the protein CASSSGLAVTDTQYF.

This clone was recorded once. The V and J genes are TRBV29-1 and TRBJ2-7; weak D call: TRBD1 (5 bases). The V gene's germline CDR1 is SQVTM and CDR2 ANQGSEA. Trimming removed 6 bases at V and 1 base at J, with 10 bases between. This CDR3 has 12 residues. The CDR3 spells CSVLQDSYEQYF. The DNA of the CDR3 is TGCAGCGTGTTACAGGATTCCTACGAGCAGTACTTC.

A single count supports this clone. The V and J genes are TRBV19 and TRBJ2-1, with D possibly TRBD2 on 5 matching bases. The CDR3 consists of 16 residues. Per the germline V gene, CDR1 is LNHDA and CDR2 is SQIVND (reference sequence). The V and J ends lost 4 bases and 8 bases respectively, with 21 bases between them. The DNA for the CDR3 is TGTGCCAGTAGTACGAATTATCGGGGAGTTTTCGATGAGCAGTTCTTC. Its translation is CASSTNYRGVFDEQFF. The whole variable domain, filled in from reference TRBV19 and TRBJ2-1, reads DGGITQSPKYLFRKEGQNVTLSCEQNLNHDAMYWYRQDPGQGLRLIYYSQIVNDFQKGDIAEGYSVSREKKESFPLTVTSAQKNPTAFYLCASSTNYRGVFDEQFFGPGTRLTVL.

Concerning this clone itself: The same CDR3 arises from other DNA sequences in this sample as well. This rearrangement joins TRBV5-1 to TRBJ2-7, with D uncertain. Deletions cut 5 bases from V and 0 bases from J, with 9 bases between. Germline V gives CDR1 SGHRS, CDR2 YFSETQ. The CDR3 sequence is 13 residues long. In DNA, the CDR3 is TGCGCCAGCAGTTTGACAAGCTCCTACGAGCAGTACTTC. It is translated as CASSLTSSYEQYF.

The chain employs TRBV5-4 and TRBJ2-1; no reliable D call. CDR1 SGHNT and CDR2 YYREEE come from the germline V gene (reference sequence). The CDR3 consists of 13 residues. V lost 6 bases, J lost 8 bases, and 15 bases lay in between. CDR3 nucleotides: TGTGCCAGCAACGACATGAATGCAGATGAGCAGTTCTTC. Amino acids: CASNDMNADEQFF.

The chain employs TRBV28 and TRBJ2-2; D gene unclear. Trimming cost V 5 bases and J 6 bases, with 7 bases left between them. The CDR3 totals 12 residues. CDR1 is MDHEN, CDR2 SYDVKM, per germline. The CDR3 DNA is TGTGCCAGCAGTCCGAGGCCCGGGGAGCTGTTTTTT. Translated: CASSPRPGELFF. The complete variable domain, with remaining parts taken from reference TRBV28 and TRBJ2-2, reads DVKVTQSSRYLVKRTGEKVFLECVQDMDHENMFWYRQDPGLGLRLIYFSYDVKMKEKGDIPEGYSVSREKKERFSLILESASTNQTSMYLCASSPRPGELFFGEGSRLTVL.

The rearrangement links TRBV27 to TRBJ2-5; no clear D. Germline V lookup: CDR1 MNHEY, CDR2 SMNVEV (reference sequence). V lost 2 bases to trimming and J lost 4 bases, with 8 bases between them. CDR3 length: 13 amino acids. The CDR3 nucleotides read TGTGCCAGCAGTTTAAGCACTCGAGAGACCCAGTACTTC. It encodes CASSLSTRETQYF.

The V call is TRBV27, the J call TRBJ2-7, with 7 bases lining up with TRBD1. Germline CDR1 and CDR2: MNHEY and SMNVEV (reference sequence). There are 14 residues in the CDR3. Unmatched junction bases numbered 6, after V lost 4 bases and J lost 3 bases. In DNA, the CDR3 is TGTGCCAGCAGTTGGCGACAGGGTGGCTACGAGCAGTACTTC. It encodes CASSWRQGGYEQYF.

The count of this clone is one. The chain links TRBV11-2 to TRBJ1-3; D is undetermined. This CDR3 region has 16 residues. Trimming stripped 4 bases from V and 0 bases from J, with 13 bases between. The germline V gene has CDR1 SGHAT and CDR2 FQNNGV. The CDR3, as DNA: TGTGCCAGCAGCTCGACCTTGGGCTTCTCTGGAAACACCATATATTTT. Translating gives CASSSTLGFSGNTIYF.

Only one count was recorded for this clone. Given a much more abundant clone one base away, this may be a read error. Other DNA variants within this sample encode the same CDR3. The rearrangement uses TRBV7-9 and TRBJ1-1, with D maybe TRBD1 (6 bases). The CDR3 runs 13 residues. CDR1 and CDR2 from the germline V gene are SEHNR and FQNEAQ (reference sequence). The V and J ends lost 5 bases and 1 base respectively, with 8 bases between them. The CDR3 sequence is CASSGGGNTEAFF. In DNA, the CDR3 is TGTGCCAGCAGCGGAGGGGGGAACACTGAAGCTTTCTTT.

The gene calls are TRBV11-3 and TRBJ2-2; 7 nucleotides line up with TRBD2. Germline V gives CDR1 SGHNT, CDR2 YENEEA. The CDR3 totals 15 residues. V dropped 4 bases and J dropped 2; count of bases not matched to a gene: 4. The CDR3 region is CASSSGTINTGELFF. The CDR3 DNA sequence: TGTGCCAGCAGCTCTGGGACTATTAACACCGGGGAGCTGTTTTTT.

Remarks on this clone: The identical CDR3 is also encoded by other nucleotide sequences in the sample. This chain links TRBV27 with TRBJ1-1; TRBD1 might be the D (6 bases). Germline CDR1 reads MNHEY; CDR2 reads SMNVEV (reference sequence). Trimming stripped 6 bases from V and 2 bases from J, with 10 bases between. CDR3 length: 13 residues. This CDR3 reads CASSWTVNTEAFF. The CDR3 bases are TGTGCCAGCAGCTGGACAGTCAACACTGAAGCTTTCTTT.

The chain couples TRBV29-1 to TRBJ2-7; perhaps D is TRBD1 or TRBD2 (5 bases each). Between the trimmed V and J ends, which lost 3 bases and 2 bases, there was a span of 11 bases. CDR1 is SQVTM, CDR2 ANQGSEA, per germline. This CDR3 has 13 residues. This CDR3 is CSVESGPPYEQYF. The CDR3 DNA is TGCAGCGTTGAGTCGGGGCCTCCCTACGAGCAGTACTTC.